These T cell receptor beta chains were read from a single sample in a study of metastatic and nonmetastatic thyroid tumors. TCRdb re-called clones from the PCR reads using MiXCR. The table records about 27,000 clones, roughly 15% of them present only once. Source material: blood. The receptors come from a male donor with papillary thyroid cancer or a benign thyroid nodule (not recorded which). Some clones in this sample may be carry-over from other donors' samples. The CDR3 runs from the conserved cysteine through the conserved F or W. A D gene is named only where the DNA matches it firmly. Where a row states a size, it is once, few, many or the class of an expanded clone; other rows omit it.

J: TRBJ2-1; V: TRBV30; D: TRBD2; size: many; CDR3: CAWSGRGTSGRVQFF; DNA: TGTGCCTGGAGTGGCAGGGGGACTAGCGGGAGAGTTCAGTTCTTC
J: TRBJ2-1; V: TRBV27; D: .; size: .; CDR3: CASSLGATYNEQFF; DNA: TGTGCCAGCAGTTTAGGCGCGACCTACAATGAGCAGTTCTTC
J: TRBJ1-1; V: TRBV6-1; D: TRBD1; size: .; CDR3: CASSSDRASEAFF; DNA: TGTGCCAGCAGCTCAGACAGGGCCTCGGAAGCTTTCTTT
J: TRBJ2-1; V: TRBV7-3; D: .; size: many; CDR3: CASSLTGDSQEQFF; DNA: TGTGCCAGCAGCCTAACTGGAGACAGTCAGGAGCAGTTCTTC
J: TRBJ2-7; V: TRBV20-1; D: .; size: .; CDR3: CSARGGKPYEQYF; DNA: TGCAGTGCTAGAGGTGGAAAACCCTACGAGCAGTACTTC
J: TRBJ1-5; V: TRBV6-1; D: TRBD1; size: many; CDR3: CASREGAGVQPQHF; DNA: TGTGCCAGCAGAGAGGGGGCTGGAGTTCAGCCCCAGCATTTT
J: TRBJ1-3; V: TRBV6-6; D: .; size: medium-sized; CDR3: CASSYRGASGNTIYF; DNA: TGTGCCAGCAGTTACCGAGGGGCTTCGGGAAACACCATATATTTT
J: TRBJ2-1; V: TRBV5-1; D: TRBD2; size: once; CDR3: CASSLEGRASGEQFF; DNA: TGCGCCAGCAGCTTGGAAGGGAGGGCCTCAGGGGAGCAGTTCTTC
J: TRBJ2-1; V: TRBV7-8; D: TRBD1; size: medium-sized; CDR3: CASSRQGSEQFF; DNA: TGTGCCAGCAGTCGACAGGGGAGTGAGCAGTTCTTC
J: TRBJ2-7; V: TRBV15; D: TRBD2; size: .; CDR3: CATSRPLGLAGGFVQYF; DNA: TGTGCCACCAGCAGACCCCTCGGACTAGCGGGAGGTTTTGTGCAGTACTTC
J: TRBJ1-2; V: TRBV29-1; D: .; size: many; CDR3: CSVEEGPNYGYTF; DNA: TGCAGCGTTGAAGAGGGTCCTAACTATGGCTACACCTTC
J: TRBJ2-7; V: TRBV12-3/TRBV12-4; D: .; size: medium-sized; CDR3: CASGHQSYGQYF; DNA: TGTGCCAGCGGGCATCAATCCTACGGGCAGTACTTC
J: TRBJ1-1; V: TRBV10-3; D: .; size: many; CDR3: CAISGSYMNTEAFF; DNA: TGTGCCATCAGTGGGAGCTACATGAACACTGAAGCTTTCTTT
J: TRBJ2-2; V: TRBV5-1; D: .; size: many; CDR3: CASRTAASRTGELFF; DNA: TGCGCCAGCAGAACGGCGGCCTCAAGGACCGGGGAGCTGTTTTTT
J: TRBJ1-5; V: TRBV20-1; D: .; size: .; CDR3: CGAREGGNEPQHF; DNA: TGCGGTGCTAGAGAGGGGGGAAATGAGCCCCAGCATTTT
J: TRBJ1-5; V: TRBV5-1; D: TRBD1; size: many; CDR3: CASSFTGGHDQPQHF; DNA: TGCGCCAGCAGCTTCACAGGGGGCCATGATCAGCCCCAGCATTTT
J: TRBJ1-2; V: TRBV10-2; D: .; size: .; CDR3: CTSSESYVHGYTF; DNA: TGCACCAGCAGTGAGTCATACGTGCATGGCTACACCTTC
J: TRBJ1-4; V: TRBV30; D: TRBD1; size: many; CDR3: CAWSSPGQGPEKLFF; DNA: TGTGCCTGGAGTTCACCGGGACAGGGCCCCGAAAAACTGTTTTTT
J: TRBJ1-6; V: TRBV27; D: .; size: medium-sized; CDR3: CASSLSRGLVNSPLHF; DNA: TGTGCCAGCAGTTTATCGAGAGGGCTGGTTAATTCACCCCTCCACTTT
J: TRBJ1-2; V: TRBV20-1; D: .; size: once; CDR3: CSANSDGYAF; DNA: TGCAGTGCAAACAGTGACGGCTACGCCTTC
J: TRBJ2-1; V: TRBV10-2; D: .; size: many; CDR3: CATLREADEQFF; DNA: TGCGCCACCCTGAGGGAGGCTGATGAGCAGTTCTTC
J: TRBJ2-7; V: TRBV7-2; D: TRBD1; size: many; CDR3: CASSRKRGQGYEQYF; DNA: TGTGCCAGCAGCCGAAAAAGGGGACAGGGTTACGAGCAGTACTTC
J: TRBJ2-3; V: TRBV27; D: .; size: many; CDR3: CASSPRISVDTQYF; DNA: TGTGCCAGCAGCCCCCGGATTAGCGTAGATACGCAGTATTTT
J: TRBJ2-7; V: TRBV27; D: .; size: medium-sized; CDR3: CASSSSLRAEQYF; DNA: TGTGCCAGCAGTTCTTCCCTCAGGGCCGAGCAGTACTTC
J: TRBJ2-5; V: TRBV27; D: TRBD2; size: many; CDR3: CASSSLGGSSEETQYF; DNA: TGTGCCAGCAGTTCCCTGGGCGGGAGCAGCGAGGAGACCCAGTACTTC
J: TRBJ1-1; V: TRBV25-1; D: .; size: medium-sized; CDR3: CASSEPGWTEAFF; DNA: TGTGCCAGCAGTGAGCCAGGGTGGACTGAAGCTTTCTTT
J: TRBJ2-3; V: TRBV6-1; D: .; size: many; CDR3: CASSRGLVGTQYF; DNA: TGTGCCAGCAGTCGAGGGCTAGTAGGTACGCAGTATTTT
J: TRBJ2-5; V: TRBV29-1; D: TRBD1; size: many; CDR3: CSWDGTDQETQYF; DNA: TGCAGCTGGGATGGGACAGACCAAGAGACCCAGTACTTC
J: TRBJ2-1; V: TRBV29-1; D: TRBD1; size: many; CDR3: CSVETGGQFF; DNA: TGCAGCGTAGAGACAGGGGGGCAGTTCTTC
J: TRBJ2-3; V: TRBV7-3; D: .; size: many; CDR3: CASSFGKSTDTQYF; DNA: TGTGCCAGCAGCTTTGGGAAGAGCACAGATACGCAGTATTTT
J: TRBJ2-2; V: TRBV20-1; D: TRBD1; size: .; CDR3: CSGKGQGGELFF; DNA: TGCAGTGGCAAGGGACAGGGTGGGGAGCTGTTTTTT
J: TRBJ1-2; V: TRBV27; D: TRBD1; size: medium-sized; CDR3: CASTATGGVDGYTF; DNA: TGTGCCAGCACCGCCACAGGGGGCGTTGATGGCTACACCTTC
J: TRBJ1-6; V: TRBV19; D: TRBD1; size: .; CDR3: CAAGGQHNSPLHF; DNA: TGTGCCGCTGGGGGACAGCATAATTCACCCCTCCACTTT
J: TRBJ2-5; V: TRBV5-1; D: TRBD1; size: many; CDR3: CASSLLGQGQETQYF; DNA: TGCGCCAGCAGCTTGTTAGGACAGGGTCAAGAGACCCAGTACTTC
J: TRBJ1-2; V: TRBV2; D: .; size: many; CDR3: CASSESGEDGYTF; DNA: TGTGCCAGCAGTGAATCCGGGGAGGATGGCTACACCTTC
J: TRBJ2-1; V: TRBV9; D: .; size: many; CDR3: CASSPIRRNEQFF; DNA: TGTGCCAGCAGCCCTATACGTAGGAATGAGCAGTTCTTC
J: TRBJ2-7; V: TRBV20-1; D: .; size: many; CDR3: CSARVDYEQYF; DNA: TGCAGTGCTAGGGTAGACTACGAGCAGTACTTC
J: TRBJ2-1; V: TRBV28; D: .; size: many; CDR3: CASNLQGTDEQFF; DNA: TGTGCCAGCAACCTACAGGGAACCGATGAGCAGTTCTTC
J: TRBJ2-3; V: TRBV6-2/TRBV6-3; D: .; size: many; CDR3: CASSFGGPTDTQYF; DNA: TGTGCCAGCAGTTTCGGAGGGCCCACAGATACGCAGTATTTT
J: TRBJ2-1; V: TRBV12-3/TRBV12-4; D: .; size: many; CDR3: CASSLGQRVSSYNEQFF; DNA: TGTGCCAGCAGTTTAGGGCAGAGAGTAAGCTCCTACAATGAGCAGTTCTTC
J: TRBJ2-7; V: TRBV12-3/TRBV12-4; D: TRBD1; size: .; CDR3: CASSPWDRGTYEQYF; DNA: TGTGCCAGCAGCCCCTGGGACAGGGGAACCTACGAGCAGTACTTC
J: TRBJ2-7; V: TRBV6-2/TRBV6-3; D: TRBD1; size: many; CDR3: CASSHRTGGPYEQYF; DNA: TGTGCCAGCAGTCATCGGACAGGGGGCCCCTACGAGCAGTACTTC
J: TRBJ2-5; V: TRBV10-3; D: .; size: many; CDR3: CATEGGDLSGGGETQYF; DNA: TGTGCCACCGAGGGGGGGGACCTTAGCGGAGGAGGGGAGACCCAGTACTTC
J: TRBJ1-6; V: TRBV30; D: TRBD1; size: once; CDR3: CAWTRDRVQPLHF; DNA: TGTGCCTGGACGAGGGACAGAGTACAACCCCTCCACTTT
J: TRBJ1-5; V: TRBV19; D: .; size: .; CDR3: CTSSPRTSTFNQPQHF; DNA: TGTACCAGTAGTCCCAGGACATCCACGTTCAATCAGCCCCAGCATTTT
J: TRBJ2-7; V: TRBV10-2; D: .; size: many; CDR3: CASMDGSHEQYF; DNA: TGCGCCAGCATGGATGGGTCCCACGAGCAGTACTTC
J: TRBJ1-5; V: TRBV6-5; D: .; size: medium-sized; CDR3: CASSYSQGSNQPQHF; DNA: TGTGCCAGCAGTTACTCACAGGGCAGCAATCAGCCCCAGCATTTT
J: TRBJ2-5; V: TRBV10-2; D: TRBD1; size: many; CDR3: CASKQPGQGAGETQYF; DNA: TGCGCCAGCAAGCAACCCGGACAGGGGGCTGGGGAGACCCAGTACTTC
J: TRBJ2-6; V: TRBV6-5; D: .; size: few; CDR3: CASSSRSGANVLTF; DNA: TGTGCCAGCAGTTCACGCTCTGGGGCCAACGTCCTGACTTTC
J: TRBJ2-7; V: TRBV19; D: TRBD1; size: many; CDR3: CASLRGQVSYEQYF; DNA: TGTGCCAGCCTCAGAGGACAGGTCTCCTACGAGCAGTACTTC
J: TRBJ1-1; V: TRBV6-5; D: .; size: medium-sized; CDR3: CASSYQTGQAFF; DNA: TGTGCCAGCAGTTACCAGACAGGACAAGCTTTCTTT